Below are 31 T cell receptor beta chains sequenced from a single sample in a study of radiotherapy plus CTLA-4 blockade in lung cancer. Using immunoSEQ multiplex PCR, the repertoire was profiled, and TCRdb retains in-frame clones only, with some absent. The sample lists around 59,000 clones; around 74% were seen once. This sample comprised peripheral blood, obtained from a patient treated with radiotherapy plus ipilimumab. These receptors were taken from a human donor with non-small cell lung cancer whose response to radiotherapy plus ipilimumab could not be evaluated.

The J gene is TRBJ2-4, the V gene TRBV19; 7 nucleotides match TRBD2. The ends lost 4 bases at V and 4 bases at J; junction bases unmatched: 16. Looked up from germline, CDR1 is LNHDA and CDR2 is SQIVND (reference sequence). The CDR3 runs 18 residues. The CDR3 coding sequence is TGTGCCAGTAGTAACCGAGGAACTCCCGGGGGGACTAAAAACATTCAGTACTTC. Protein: CASSNRGTPGGTKNIQYF.

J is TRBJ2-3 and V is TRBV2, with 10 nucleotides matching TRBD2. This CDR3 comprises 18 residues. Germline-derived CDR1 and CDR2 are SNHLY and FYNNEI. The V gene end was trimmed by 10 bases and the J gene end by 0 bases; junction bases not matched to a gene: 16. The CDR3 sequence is CATLGGAGGYRSTDTQYF. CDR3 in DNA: TGTGCCACGCTCGGGGGAGCGGGGGGGTATAGGAGCACAGATACGCAGTATTTT.

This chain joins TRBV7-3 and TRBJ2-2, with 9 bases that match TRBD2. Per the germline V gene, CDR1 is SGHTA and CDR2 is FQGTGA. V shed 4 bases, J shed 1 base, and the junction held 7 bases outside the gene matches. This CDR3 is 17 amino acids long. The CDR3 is CASSSKLSGGNTGELFF. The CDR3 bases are TGTGCCAGCAGCTCTAAACTTAGCGGGGGGAACACCGGGGAGCTGTTTTTT.

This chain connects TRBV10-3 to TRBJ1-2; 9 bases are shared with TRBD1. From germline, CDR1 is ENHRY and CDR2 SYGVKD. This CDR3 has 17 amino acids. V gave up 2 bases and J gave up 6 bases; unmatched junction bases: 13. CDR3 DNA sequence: TGTGCCATCAGTGAGGGCCTACAGGGGGCGGGGGAGAATGGCTACACCTTC. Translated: CAISEGLQGAGENGYTF.

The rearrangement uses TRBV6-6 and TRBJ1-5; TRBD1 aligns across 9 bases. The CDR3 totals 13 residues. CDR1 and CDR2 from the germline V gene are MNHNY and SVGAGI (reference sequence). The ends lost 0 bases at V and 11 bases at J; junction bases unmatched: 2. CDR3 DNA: TGTGCCAGCAGTTACTCGGGACAGGGAACCCAGCATTTT. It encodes CASSYSGQGTQHF.

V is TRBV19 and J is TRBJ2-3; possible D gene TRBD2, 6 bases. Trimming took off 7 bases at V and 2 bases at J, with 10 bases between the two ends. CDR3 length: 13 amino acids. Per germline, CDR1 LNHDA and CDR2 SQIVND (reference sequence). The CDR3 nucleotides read TGTGCCAGTACGGGACTGAACACAGATACGCAGTATTTT. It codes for CASTGLNTDTQYF.

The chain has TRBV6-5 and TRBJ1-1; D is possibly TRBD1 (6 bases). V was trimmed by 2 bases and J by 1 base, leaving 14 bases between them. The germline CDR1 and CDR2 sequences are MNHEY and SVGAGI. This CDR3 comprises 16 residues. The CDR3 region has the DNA TGTGCCAGCAGTTACCTCTGGACAGTGGGGAACACTGAAGCTTTCTTT. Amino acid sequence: CASSYLWTVGNTEAFF.

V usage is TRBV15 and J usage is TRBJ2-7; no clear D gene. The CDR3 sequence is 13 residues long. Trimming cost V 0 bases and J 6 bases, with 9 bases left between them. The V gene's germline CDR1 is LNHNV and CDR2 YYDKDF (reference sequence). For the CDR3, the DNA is TGTGCCACCAGCAGAGACCGACTGGGCGAGCAGTACTTC. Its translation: CATSRDRLGEQYF.

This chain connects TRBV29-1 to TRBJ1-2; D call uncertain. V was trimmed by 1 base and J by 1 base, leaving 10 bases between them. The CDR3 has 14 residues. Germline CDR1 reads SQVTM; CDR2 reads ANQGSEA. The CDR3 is CSVEGHSLNYGYTF. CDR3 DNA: TGCAGCGTTGAAGGACACTCCCTTAACTATGGCTACACCTTC.

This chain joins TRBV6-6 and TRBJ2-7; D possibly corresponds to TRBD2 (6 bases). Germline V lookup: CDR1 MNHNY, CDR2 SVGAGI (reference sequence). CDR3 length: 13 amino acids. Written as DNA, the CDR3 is TGTGCGGTAGCGAGGACTATTGCTGACGAGCAGTACTTC. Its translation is CAVARTIADEQYF.

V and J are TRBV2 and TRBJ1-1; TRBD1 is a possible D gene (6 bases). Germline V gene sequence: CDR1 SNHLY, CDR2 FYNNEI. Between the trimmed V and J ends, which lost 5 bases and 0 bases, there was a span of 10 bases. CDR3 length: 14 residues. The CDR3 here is CASSYQGMNTEAFF. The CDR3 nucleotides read TGTGCCAGCAGTTACCAGGGGATGAACACTGAAGCTTTCTTT.

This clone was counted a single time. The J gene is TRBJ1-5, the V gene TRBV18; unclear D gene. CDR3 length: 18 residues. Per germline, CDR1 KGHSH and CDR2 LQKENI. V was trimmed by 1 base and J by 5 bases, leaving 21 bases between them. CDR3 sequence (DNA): TGTGCCAGCTCACCACATTTGCAGTTTAAGGCCGGGGATCAGCCCCAGCATTTT. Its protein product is CASSPHLQFKAGDQPQHF.

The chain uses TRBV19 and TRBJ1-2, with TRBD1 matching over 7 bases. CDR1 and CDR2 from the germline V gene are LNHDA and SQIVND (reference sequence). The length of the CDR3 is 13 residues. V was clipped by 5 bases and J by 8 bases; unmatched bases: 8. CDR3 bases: TGTGCCAGTAGTTCACACCAGGGGGGCGGCTACACCTTC. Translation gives CASSSHQGGGYTF.

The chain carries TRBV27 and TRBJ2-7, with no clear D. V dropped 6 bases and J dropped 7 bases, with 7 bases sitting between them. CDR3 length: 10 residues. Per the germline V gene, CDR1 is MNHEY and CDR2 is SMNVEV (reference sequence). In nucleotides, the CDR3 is TGTGCCAGCAGGGCGGTTGAGCAGTACTTC. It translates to CASRAVEQYF.

Here the CDR3 reads CASSESGRARTGELFF. CDR3 sequence (DNA): TGCGCCAGCAGTGAGTCCGGCAGGGCTAGAACCGGGGAGCTGTTTTTT. The chain links TRBV10-1 to TRBJ2-2; maybe TRBD1 (5 bases). The CDR3 runs to 16 residues. Trimming shortened V by 0 bases and J by 5 bases, and 13 bases separated the two germline ends. Germline CDR1 reads WNHNN; CDR2 reads SYGVQD (reference sequence).

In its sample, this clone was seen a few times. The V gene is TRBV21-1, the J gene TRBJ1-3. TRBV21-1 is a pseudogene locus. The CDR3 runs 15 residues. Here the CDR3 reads CASSKGEGSGNTIYF. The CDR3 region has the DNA TGTGCCAGCAGCAAAGGCGAGGGCTCTGGAAACACCATATATTTT.

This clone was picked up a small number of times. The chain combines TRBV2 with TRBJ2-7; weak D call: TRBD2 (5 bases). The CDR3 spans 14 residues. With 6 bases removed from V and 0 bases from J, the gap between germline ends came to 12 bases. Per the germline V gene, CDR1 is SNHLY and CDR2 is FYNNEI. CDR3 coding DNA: TGTGCCAGCAGGTTGGGGAGCGGCTCCTACGAGCAGTACTTC. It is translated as CASRLGSGSYEQYF.

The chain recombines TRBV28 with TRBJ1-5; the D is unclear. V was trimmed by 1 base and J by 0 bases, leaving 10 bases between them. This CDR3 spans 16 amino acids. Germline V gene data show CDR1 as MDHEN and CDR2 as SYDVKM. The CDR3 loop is CASSLSGLYSNQPQHF. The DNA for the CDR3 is TGTGCCAGCAGTTTATCCGGACTTTATAGCAATCAGCCCCAGCATTTT.

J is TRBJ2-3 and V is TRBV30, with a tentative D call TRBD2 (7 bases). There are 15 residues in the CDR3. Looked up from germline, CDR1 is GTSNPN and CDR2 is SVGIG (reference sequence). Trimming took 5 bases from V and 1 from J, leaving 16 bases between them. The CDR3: CAWSSGGTGTDTQYF. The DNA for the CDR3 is TGTGCCTGGTCATCGGGGGGCACCGGCACAGATACGCAGTATTTT.

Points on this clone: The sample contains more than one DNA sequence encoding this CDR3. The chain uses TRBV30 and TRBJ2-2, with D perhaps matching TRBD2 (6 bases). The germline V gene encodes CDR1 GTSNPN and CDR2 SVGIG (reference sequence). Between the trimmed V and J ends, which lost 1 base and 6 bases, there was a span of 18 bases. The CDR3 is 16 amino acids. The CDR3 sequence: CAWSDWGLRKAGELFF. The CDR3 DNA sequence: TGTGCCTGGAGTGATTGGGGACTGCGGAAGGCCGGGGAGCTGTTTTTT.

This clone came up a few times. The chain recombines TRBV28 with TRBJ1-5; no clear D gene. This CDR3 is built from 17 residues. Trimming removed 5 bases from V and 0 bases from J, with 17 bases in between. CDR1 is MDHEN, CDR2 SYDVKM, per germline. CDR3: CASSRSDFFRSNQPQHF. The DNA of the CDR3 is TGTGCCAGCAGTAGGTCGGACTTTTTTCGTAGCAATCAGCCCCAGCATTTT. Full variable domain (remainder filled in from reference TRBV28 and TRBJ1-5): DVKVTQSSRYLVKRTGEKVFLECVQDMDHENMFWYRQDPGLGLRLIYFSYDVKMKEKGDIPEGYSVSREKKERFSLILESASTNQTSMYLCASSRSDFFRSNQPQHFGDGTRLSIL.

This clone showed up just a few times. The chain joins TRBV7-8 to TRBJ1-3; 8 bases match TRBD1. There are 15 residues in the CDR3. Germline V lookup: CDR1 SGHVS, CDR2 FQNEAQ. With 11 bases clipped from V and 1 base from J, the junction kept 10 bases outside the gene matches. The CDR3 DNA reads TGTGCCGTTCGTGGGACAGGCCCGTCTGGAAACACCATATATTTT. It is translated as CAVRGTGPSGNTIYF. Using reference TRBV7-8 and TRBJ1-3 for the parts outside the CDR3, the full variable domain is GAGVSQSPRYKVAKRGQDVALRCDPISGHVSLFWYQQALGQGPEFLTYFQNEAQLDKSGLPSDRFFAERPEGSVSTLKIQRTQQEDSAVYLCAVRGTGPSGNTIYFGEGSWLTVV.

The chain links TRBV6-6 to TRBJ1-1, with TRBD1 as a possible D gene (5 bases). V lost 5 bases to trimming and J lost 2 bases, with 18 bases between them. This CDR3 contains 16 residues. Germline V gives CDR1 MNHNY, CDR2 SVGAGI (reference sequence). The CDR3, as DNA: TGTGCCAGCAGTCCCTCGCGGGGCCTTTCTAACACTGAAGCTTTCTTT. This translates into CASSPSRGLSNTEAFF.

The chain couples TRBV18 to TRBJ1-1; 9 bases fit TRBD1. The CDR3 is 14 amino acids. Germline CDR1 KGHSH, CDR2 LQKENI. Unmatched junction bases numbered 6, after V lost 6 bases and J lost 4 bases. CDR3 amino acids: CASSVGQGITEAFF. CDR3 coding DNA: TGTGCCAGCTCTGTGGGACAGGGTATCACTGAAGCTTTCTTT. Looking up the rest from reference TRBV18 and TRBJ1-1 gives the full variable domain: NAGVMQNPRHLVRRRGQEARLRCSPMKGHSHVYWYRQLPEEGLKFMVYLQKENIIDESGMPKERFSAEFPKEGPSILRIQQVVRGDSAAYFCASSVGQGITEAFFGQGTRLTVV.

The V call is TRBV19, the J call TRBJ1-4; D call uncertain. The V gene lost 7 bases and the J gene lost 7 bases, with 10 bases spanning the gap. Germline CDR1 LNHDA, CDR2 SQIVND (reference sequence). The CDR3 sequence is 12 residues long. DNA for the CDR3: TGTGCCAGTACCGCCCCGGGTGAAAAACTGTTTTTT. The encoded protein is CASTAPGEKLFF.

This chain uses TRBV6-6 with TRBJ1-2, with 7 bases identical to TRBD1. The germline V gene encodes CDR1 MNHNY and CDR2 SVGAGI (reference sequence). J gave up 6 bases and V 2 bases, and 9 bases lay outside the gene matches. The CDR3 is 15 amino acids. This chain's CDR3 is CASSYEGATVNGYTF. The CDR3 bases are TGTGCCAGCAGTTACGAGGGGGCAACGGTAAATGGCTACACCTTC.

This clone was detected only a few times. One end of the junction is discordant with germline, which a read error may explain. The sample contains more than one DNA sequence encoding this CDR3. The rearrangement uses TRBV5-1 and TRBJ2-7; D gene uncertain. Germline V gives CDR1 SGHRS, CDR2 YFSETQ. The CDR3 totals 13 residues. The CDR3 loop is CASSLTPGIEQYF. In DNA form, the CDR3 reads TGTGCCAGCAGCTTAACTCCCGGTATCGAGCAGTACTTC.

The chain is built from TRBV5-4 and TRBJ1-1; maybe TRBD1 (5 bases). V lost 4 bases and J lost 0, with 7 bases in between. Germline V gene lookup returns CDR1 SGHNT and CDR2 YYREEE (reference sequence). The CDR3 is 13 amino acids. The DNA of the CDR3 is TGTGCCAGCAGCCGACAGATGAACACTGAAGCTTTCTTT. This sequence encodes CASSRQMNTEAFF.

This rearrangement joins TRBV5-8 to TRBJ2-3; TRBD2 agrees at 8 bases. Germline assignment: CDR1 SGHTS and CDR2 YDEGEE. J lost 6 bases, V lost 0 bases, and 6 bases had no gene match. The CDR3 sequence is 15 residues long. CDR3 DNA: TGTGCCAGCAGCTTGGGGGGACTAGGTGGCGATACGCAGTATTTT. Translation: CASSLGGLGGDTQYF. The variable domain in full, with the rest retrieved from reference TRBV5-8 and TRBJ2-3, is EAGVTQSPTHLIKTRGQQATLRCSPISGHTSVYWYQQALGLGLQFLLWYDEGEERNRGNFPPRFSGRQFPNYSSELNVNALELEDSALYLCASSLGGLGGDTQYFGPGTRLTVL.

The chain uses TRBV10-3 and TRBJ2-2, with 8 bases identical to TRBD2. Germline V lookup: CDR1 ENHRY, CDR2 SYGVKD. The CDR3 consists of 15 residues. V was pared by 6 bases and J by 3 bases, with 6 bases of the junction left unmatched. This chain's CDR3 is CAISPTSGDTGELFF. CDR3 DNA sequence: TGTGCCATCAGCCCAACTAGCGGAGACACCGGGGAGCTGTTTTTT.

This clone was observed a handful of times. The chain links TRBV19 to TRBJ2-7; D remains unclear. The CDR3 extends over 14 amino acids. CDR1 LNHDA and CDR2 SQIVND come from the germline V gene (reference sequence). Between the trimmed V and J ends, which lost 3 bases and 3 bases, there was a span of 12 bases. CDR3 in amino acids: CASSIELINYEQYF. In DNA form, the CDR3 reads TGTGCCAGTAGTATCGAGCTCATAAACTACGAGCAGTACTTC.